These 15 T cell receptor beta chains share one sample of origin, sequenced in a study of CD8 T cells in ankylosing spondylitis (dated by TCRdb to the late 2010s). Library preparation used 5' RACE. Sequencing relied on an Illumina HiSeq 2500. In TCRdb, the public reads were trimmed at Q25 with fastp and aligned with MiXCR, with productive beta chains retained. Rows with one shared CDR3 protein collapse into an entry with the most common genes and DNA. This sample is represented by 210,000 or so distinct CDR3 sequences; about 26% of them were singletons. The ten largest clones represent less than 8.5% of the sample. Sequencing was carried out using blood, either unsorted or a sorted T cell fraction (not recorded which). The receptors derive from a male donor with ankylosing spondylitis or in good health (not recorded which).

This clonotype has a handful of counts. This chain uses TRBV20-1 with TRBJ2-2, with TRBD2 identical over 7 bases. Germline V gene data show CDR1 as DFQATT and CDR2 as SNEGSKA (reference sequence). The junction had 5 bases not matched to a gene; V was cut back by 4 bases and J by 3 bases. CDR3 size: 14 residues. The CDR3 here is CSATGTTYTGELFF. In DNA form, the CDR3 reads TGCAGTGCTACTGGGACTACCTACACCGGGGAGCTGTTTTTT.

Many counts were recorded for this clonotype. This chain links TRBV12-3 or TRBV12-4 with TRBJ2-1; D call uncertain. This CDR3 contains 14 residues. The V end was cut by 1 base, the J end by 8 bases, with 12 bases between. The CDR3 loop is CASSLEAHIDEQFF. The CDR3 nucleotides are TGTGCCAGCAGTTTAGAGGCCCACATCGATGAGCAGTTCTTC.

This clonotype was seen a handful of times. The V gene is TRBV6-1, the J gene TRBJ2-3; 12 positions match TRBD2. The germline V gene encodes CDR1 MNHNS and CDR2 SASEGT. The length of the CDR3 is 14 residues. V trimming: 11 bases; J trimming: 7 bases; junction bases outside the gene matches: 10. CDR3 residues: CASGGLAGSNTQYF. CDR3 coding DNA: TGTGCCTCCGGTGGACTAGCGGGATCAAATACGCAGTATTTT.

This chain joins TRBV11-3 and TRBJ1-5; D unclear. V was cut by 5 bases and J by 6 bases, with 23 bases left in between. The CDR3 has 17 residues. Germline CDR1 and CDR2: SGHNT and YENEEA. The CDR3 loop reads CASSPNDGNPSGQPQHF. CDR3 DNA sequence: TGTGCCAGCAGCCCCAATGACGGAAATCCCTCGGGTCAGCCCCAGCATTTT.

This clonotype has a count of ten or more. The J gene is TRBJ2-4, the V gene TRBV20-1; D might be TRBD2 (5 bases). This CDR3 region has 14 residues. With 3 bases removed from V and 4 bases from J, the gap between germline ends came to 13 bases. Germline V gene data show CDR1 as DFQATT and CDR2 as SNEGSKA (reference sequence). As DNA, the CDR3 is TGCAGTGCTAGCCACCTTCGGGAAAAAAACATTCAGTACTTC. This encodes CSASHLREKNIQYF.

Many counts were recorded for this clonotype. V is TRBV4-1 and J is TRBJ2-3, with 7 bases lining up with TRBD1. The V segment lost 3 bases and the J segment 3 bases; nucleotides outside the gene matches: 6. The germline V gene encodes CDR1 MGHRA and CDR2 YSYEKL. The CDR3 is 15 residues long. The CDR3 loop is CASSHSGTETDTQYF. The CDR3, as DNA: TGCGCCAGCAGCCATTCCGGGACAGAGACAGATACGCAGTATTTT.

There are a few counts of this clonotype. The rearrangement links TRBV19 to TRBJ1-1; D is undetermined. Germline lookup yields CDR1 LNHDA and CDR2 SQIVND (reference sequence). V was shortened by 1 base and J by 4 bases, with 10 bases between the two germline ends. The CDR3 runs 14 residues. The CDR3 reads CASSIAGEGTEAFF. CDR3 sequence (DNA): TGTGCCAGTAGTATAGCCGGGGAGGGCACTGAAGCTTTCTTT.

This clonotype was detected many times. The J gene is TRBJ2-7, the V gene TRBV9; TRBD1 is a possible D gene (6 bases). The ends were cut back, 0 bases at V and 3 bases at J, with 16 bases in the middle. This CDR3 has 16 residues. CDR1 is SGDLS, CDR2 YYNGEE, per germline. Here the CDR3 reads CASSVGPGQGNYEQYF. The CDR3 DNA follows: TGTGCCAGCAGCGTAGGGCCGGGACAAGGCAACTACGAGCAGTACTTC.

Regarding this clonotype: An end of the junction does not agree with germline; a read error may underlie this. V is TRBV20-1 and J is TRBJ2-1, with 10 bases aligning to TRBD2. Germline CDR1 is DFQATT and CDR2 is SNEGSKA (reference sequence). The CDR3 length is 16 residues. The CDR3 DNA follows: TGCAGTGCTTCCCGGACTAGCGGAGGGACCTACAATGAGCAGCTCTTC. This gives the protein CSASRTSGGTYNEQLF.

This clonotype was seen a handful of times. The chain is built from TRBV11-2 and TRBJ2-3, with 8 positions matching TRBD2. Germline V CDR1 and CDR2: SGHAT, FQNNGV. This CDR3 has 18 residues. Germline trimming cut 1 base from V and 2 bases from J; bases unmatched to any gene: 11. The CDR3 DNA follows: TGTGCCAGCAGCTTAGTGATCGGACTAGCCCAGTCCACAGATACGCAGTATTTT. Amino acid sequence: CASSLVIGLAQSTDTQYF.

This clonotype appeared a few times. This CDR3 reads CSARDRNGYTF. As DNA, the CDR3 is TGCAGTGCTCGGGACAGAAATGGCTACACCTTC. The rearrangement joins TRBV20-1 to TRBJ1-2; 7 bases line up with TRBD1. The CDR3 runs 11 residues. Germline V gene sequence: CDR1 DFQATT, CDR2 SNEGSKA (reference sequence). J was trimmed by 6 bases and V by 5 bases; bases with no gene match: 3.

The V and J genes are TRBV28 and TRBJ2-1, with D tentatively TRBD2 (6 bases). Germline-derived CDR1 and CDR2 are MDHEN and SYDVKM. This CDR3 is built from 15 residues. V lost 6 bases, J lost 7 bases, and 19 bases lay in between. In nucleotides, the CDR3 is TGTGCCAGCAGCCCGGGGGACTTACCGCTTAATGAGCAGTTCTTC. As protein: CASSPGDLPLNEQFF. Using reference TRBV28 and TRBJ2-1 for the parts outside the CDR3, the full variable domain is DVKVTQSSRYLVKRTGEKVFLECVQDMDHENMFWYRQDPGLGLRLIYFSYDVKMKEKGDIPEGYSVSREKKERFSLILESASTNQTSMYLCASSPGDLPLNEQFFGPGTRLTVL.

This chain joins TRBV12-3 or TRBV12-4 and TRBJ2-1; the D is unclear. This CDR3 has 13 amino acids. The germline V and J ends were trimmed by 7 bases and 1 base, with 8 bases remaining between them. For the CDR3, the DNA is TGTGCCAGCAACTACGGGTCCTACAATGAGCAGTTCTTC. As protein: CASNYGSYNEQFF.

This chain joins TRBV11-2 and TRBJ2-1; D uncertain. Per the germline V gene, CDR1 is SGHAT and CDR2 is FQNNGV. The V gene lost 2 bases and the J gene lost 3 bases, with 5 bases spanning the gap. The CDR3 length is 13 residues. The CDR3 bases are TGTGCCAGCAGCTTAAATATCTACAATGAGCAGTTCTTC. It codes for CASSLNIYNEQFF.

The chain employs TRBV20-1 and TRBJ1-2; 9 bases are shared with TRBD1. J was trimmed by 5 bases and V by 4 bases; bases with no gene match: 8. This CDR3 region has 14 residues. Germline lookup yields CDR1 DFQATT and CDR2 SNEGSKA (reference sequence). CDR3 coding DNA: TGCAGTGCTAATGCCGGGACAGGGAAGTATGGCTACACCTTC. This sequence encodes CSANAGTGKYGYTF.